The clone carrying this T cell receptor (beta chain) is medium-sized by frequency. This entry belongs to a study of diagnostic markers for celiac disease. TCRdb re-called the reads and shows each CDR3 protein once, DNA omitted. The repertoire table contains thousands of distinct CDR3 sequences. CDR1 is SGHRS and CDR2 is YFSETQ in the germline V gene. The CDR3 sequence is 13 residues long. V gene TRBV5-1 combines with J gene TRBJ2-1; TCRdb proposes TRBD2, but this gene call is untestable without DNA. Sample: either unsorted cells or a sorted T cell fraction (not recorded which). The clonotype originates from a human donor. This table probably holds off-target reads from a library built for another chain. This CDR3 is CASSLAASGSSFF.